This TCR beta chain was sequenced for a study of spatial heterogeneity in lung cancer. TCRdb used MiXCR to reprocess the 5' RACE reads, holding one entry per CDR3 protein. The repertoire holds 82,000 or so distinct CDR3 sequences, roughly an eighth seen once, with under 5.5% in the top ten. Time point: sample taken at primary tumor resection. TCRs were sequenced from unsorted whole RNA of tumor, nontumor lung or PBMC. Germline-derived CDR1 and CDR2 are SGHRS and YFSETQ. CDR3 length: 15 amino acids. V lost 4 bases and J lost 3, with 16 bases in between. The clonotype comes from a male donor with early-stage non-small cell lung cancer. This chain connects TRBV5-1 to TRBJ1-1, with a weak D call TRBD1 (6 bases). Sequences were derived from PBMCs, sampled at surgery. CDR3 protein: CASSITGYVDTEAFF. CDR3 nucleotides: TGCGCCAGCAGCATCACAGGGTATGTCGACACTGAAGCTTTCTTT.